The 25 T cell receptor beta chains below all came from one sample that was sequenced in a study of T cell responses to AZD1222 COVID-19 vaccine. TCRdb keeps only in-frame clones here, not all; method: immunoSEQ multiplex PCR. The sample consists of roughly 96,000 clones, around 87% of them appearing once. The material sequenced was peripheral blood, taken 28 days after the second AZD1222 dose. The receptor set was obtained from an adult who received the AZD1222 COVID-19 vaccine.

The chain has TRBV5-1 and TRBJ2-7; 7 positions match TRBD1. The germline CDR1 and CDR2 sequences are SGHRS and YFSETQ. This CDR3 region has 15 residues. V was pared by 0 bases and J by 0 bases, with 3 bases of the junction left unmatched. Written as DNA, the CDR3 is TGCGCCAGCAGCTTGGCAGGGGGAACCTCCTACGAGCAGTACTTC. Protein product: CASSLAGGTSYEQYF.

Only a few counts were recorded for this clone. This chain joins TRBV29-1 and TRBJ2-3; D might be TRBD2 (5 bases). The length of the CDR3 is 12 residues. Germline values: CDR1 SQVTM, CDR2 ANQGSEA. The V gene lost 6 bases and the J gene lost 0 bases, with 7 bases spanning the gap. CDR3: CSVWTSTDTQYF. CDR3 nucleotides: TGCAGCGTATGGACTAGCACAGATACGCAGTATTTT.

The V call is TRBV7-3, the J call TRBJ1-5; 8 bases map to TRBD1. Trimming cost V 3 bases and J 1 base; bases outside gene matches: 11. The CDR3 is 18 amino acids. The germline CDR1 and CDR2 sequences are SGHTA and FQGTGA. Here the CDR3 DNA reads TGTGCCAGCAGCTTGAGGGACAGGAGCCTTCAGAGCAATCAGCCCCAGCATTTT. It codes for CASSLRDRSLQSNQPQHF.

The chain is built from TRBV7-9 and TRBJ1-5; no clear D gene. CDR1 is SEHNR, CDR2 FQNEAQ, per germline (reference sequence). This CDR3 spans 14 amino acids. V was shortened by 1 base and J by 4 bases, with 8 bases between the two germline ends. CDR3: CASSLGTANQPQHF. CDR3 coding DNA: TGTGCCAGCAGCTTAGGGACGGCAAATCAGCCCCAGCATTTT.

The rearrangement joins TRBV2 to TRBJ1-2; 8 positions agree with TRBD1. The J segment lost 0 bases and the V segment lost 7 bases, leaving 1 base of the junction unmatched. Germline V CDR1 and CDR2: SNHLY, FYNNEI. CDR3 length: 13 residues. In DNA form, the CDR3 reads TGTGCCAGCACGGACAGGGCTAACTATGGCTACACCTTC. Residues: CASTDRANYGYTF.

The V gene is TRBV11-3, the J gene TRBJ1-1, with a possible D match to TRBD1 (5 bases). V gave up 6 bases and J gave up 5 bases, with 16 bases separating them. This CDR3 is 14 amino acids long. Per the germline V gene, CDR1 is SGHNT and CDR2 is YENEEA. This CDR3 is CASRPSRGWTEAFF. The CDR3 DNA sequence: TGTGCCAGCAGGCCGTCTAGGGGATGGACTGAAGCTTTCTTT.

This clone is a singleton in its sample. The chain has TRBV7-8 and TRBJ2-7; possibly TRBD1 or TRBD2 for D (5 bases each). V gave up 3 bases and J gave up 6 bases, with 21 bases separating them. Per germline, CDR1 SGHVS and CDR2 FQNEAQ. The CDR3 has 16 amino acids. The CDR3 coding sequence is TGTGCCAGCAGCTTTCCCTCAGTGGGGGACGCTTTCGAGCAGTACTTC. Translation: CASSFPSVGDAFEQYF. Complete variable domain (other parts from reference TRBV7-8 and TRBJ2-7): GAGVSQSPRYKVAKRGQDVALRCDPISGHVSLFWYQQALGQGPEFLTYFQNEAQLDKSGLPSDRFFAERPEGSVSTLKIQRTQQEDSAVYLCASSFPSVGDAFEQYFGPGTRLTVT.

This sequence joins TRBV6-5 and TRBJ1-1, with unresolved D. Trimming stripped 11 bases from V and 5 bases from J, with 21 bases between. The germline CDR1 and CDR2 sequences are MNHEY and SVGAGI. CDR3 length: 14 amino acids. Here the CDR3 DNA reads TGTGCCGCGGTCACGTTGGGAGTTGGGACTGAAGCTTTCTTT. It translates to CAAVTLGVGTEAFF.

The chain is built from TRBV12-3 or TRBV12-4 and TRBJ2-2; a possible D gene is TRBD2 (5 bases). There are 13 residues in the CDR3. The ends were cut back, 6 bases at V and 3 bases at J, with 8 bases in the middle. CDR3 sequence: CASSGGYTGELFF. The CDR3 DNA is TGTGCCAGCAGCGGCGGGTACACCGGGGAGCTGTTTTTT.

The chain recombines TRBV5-1 with TRBJ2-5, with 7 bases identical to TRBD2. The V gene's germline CDR1 is SGHRS and CDR2 YFSETQ. V was pared by 1 base and J by 2 bases, with 11 bases of the junction left unmatched. This CDR3 has 17 residues. In DNA form, the CDR3 reads TGCGCCAGCAGCTTGAGGGGCTCGTCTAGCGGTCAAGAGACCCAGTACTTC. Its translation: CASSLRGSSSGQETQYF. The variable domain in full, completed from reference TRBV5-1 and TRBJ2-5, reads KAGVTQTPRYLIKTRGQQVTLSCSPISGHRSVSWYQQTPGQGLQFLFEYFSETQRNKGNFPGRFSGRQFSNSRSEMNVSTLELGDSALYLCASSLRGSSSGQETQYFGPGTRLLVL.

The V and J genes are TRBV29-1 and TRBJ2-1, with D perhaps TRBD2 (6 bases). The V gene's germline CDR1 is SQVTM and CDR2 ANQGSEA. The CDR3 is 12 residues long. The ends were cut back, 7 bases at V and 0 bases at J, with 7 bases in the middle. The CDR3 reads CSAGVSYNEQFF. CDR3 DNA: TGCAGCGCGGGGGTCTCCTACAATGAGCAGTTCTTC.

V is TRBV7-9 and J is TRBJ1-6, with 11 positions matching TRBD1. The ends lost 5 bases at V and 10 bases at J; junction bases unmatched: 10. Per germline, CDR1 SEHNR and CDR2 FQNEAQ (reference sequence). The CDR3 consists of 16 residues. The CDR3, as DNA: TGTGCCAGCAGCGATTCCGGGACAGGGGGAGGATCACCCCTCCACTTT. It yields the protein CASSDSGTGGGSPLHF.

The sample holds a few counts of this clone. This chain joins TRBV4-3 and TRBJ1-4; D might be TRBD1 (6 bases). This CDR3 spans 16 amino acids. V dropped 0 bases and J dropped 10 bases, with 18 bases sitting between them. CDR1 and CDR2 from the germline V gene are LGHNA and YSLEER. The CDR3 region is CASSQEWKQEGVKLFF. DNA for the CDR3: TGCGCCAGCAGCCAAGAATGGAAACAGGAGGGGGTAAAACTGTTTTTT.

This rearrangement joins TRBV27 to TRBJ1-3; D gene uncertain. V lost 1 base and J lost 2, with 3 bases in between. The germline V gene encodes CDR1 MNHEY and CDR2 SMNVEV (reference sequence). This CDR3 has 13 residues. The CDR3 DNA follows: TGTGCCAGCAGTTTATGGGCTGGAAACACCATATATTTT. Translation gives CASSLWAGNTIYF.

This rearrangement joins TRBV7-8 to TRBJ2-2, with D tentatively TRBD2 (6 bases). CDR3 length: 15 residues. Germline V CDR1 and CDR2: SGHVS, FQNEAQ. V was cut by 3 bases and J by 0 bases, with 8 bases left in between. The CDR3 protein is CASSFASANTGELFF. The CDR3 nucleotides read TGTGCCAGCAGCTTTGCTAGCGCGAACACCGGGGAGCTGTTTTTT. Full variable domain (missing parts from reference TRBV7-8 and TRBJ2-2): GAGVSQSPRYKVAKRGQDVALRCDPISGHVSLFWYQQALGQGPEFLTYFQNEAQLDKSGLPSDRFFAERPEGSVSTLKIQRTQQEDSAVYLCASSFASANTGELFFGEGSRLTVL.

This chain connects TRBV5-1 to TRBJ2-7; 10 bases are a match to TRBD1. Germline V gene data show CDR1 as SGHRS and CDR2 as YFSETQ. CDR3 length: 15 residues. J gave up 6 bases and V 7 bases, and 13 bases lay outside the gene matches. CDR3 bases: TGCGCCAGCCGATTAAGGACAGGGGGGAATGGCGAGCAGTACTTC. Amino acids: CASRLRTGGNGEQYF. Using reference TRBV5-1 and TRBJ2-7 for the parts outside the CDR3, the full variable domain is KAGVTQTPRYLIKTRGQQVTLSCSPISGHRSVSWYQQTPGQGLQFLFEYFSETQRNKGNFPGRFSGRQFSNSRSEMNVSTLELGDSALYLCASRLRTGGNGEQYFGPGTRLTVT.

V and J are TRBV7-9 and TRBJ1-2; 8 bases align to TRBD1. This CDR3 has 14 amino acids. Per germline, CDR1 SEHNR and CDR2 FQNEAQ (reference sequence). V shed 5 bases and J 4 bases; nucleotides not matched to a gene: 6. The CDR3 DNA sequence: TGTGCCAGCAGCGGTGGACAGGGTAGCTATGGCTACACCTTC. Its translation is CASSGGQGSYGYTF.

The chain couples TRBV4-1 to TRBJ1-1, with TRBD1 identical over 7 bases. This CDR3 region has 18 residues. In germline, CDR1 is MGHRA, CDR2 YSYEKL. V lost 1 base to trimming and J lost 3 bases; unmatched junction nucleotides: 14. The CDR3 loop is CASSQALLRGGRDTEAFF. The CDR3 DNA follows: TGCGCCAGCAGCCAAGCTCTCCTCAGGGGGGGTAGGGACACTGAAGCTTTCTTT.

The sample holds one count of this clone. The J gene is TRBJ1-2, the V gene TRBV7-9, with D possibly matching TRBD1 (6 bases). Germline V gives CDR1 SEHNR, CDR2 FQNEAQ (reference sequence). The CDR3 loop spans 15 amino acids. Trimming left V 5 bases short and J 8 bases short, with 21 bases between. DNA of the CDR3: TGTGCCAGCAGCATAGAGGACAGAGCCAATGGGGGCTACACCTTC. Its protein is CASSIEDRANGGYTF.

This chain links TRBV11-1 with TRBJ2-3; 7 bases are a match to TRBD2. Germline-derived CDR1 and CDR2 are SGHAT and FQDESV (reference sequence). After removal of 2 bases from V and 4 bases from J, the junction contained 6 bases not matched to a gene. The length of the CDR3 is 15 residues. DNA for the CDR3: TGTGCCAGCAGCTTAAGGACTAGTCTCGCAGATACGCAGTATTTT. This gives the protein CASSLRTSLADTQYF. The whole variable domain, filled in from reference TRBV11-1 and TRBJ2-3, reads EAEVAQSPRYKITEKSQAVAFWCDPISGHATLYWYRQILGQGPELLVQFQDESVVDDSQLPKDRFSAERLKGVDSTLKIQPAELGDSAMYLCASSLRTSLADTQYFGPGTRLTVL.

The V gene is TRBV7-9, the J gene TRBJ1-4, with D perhaps TRBD1 (5 bases). With 4 bases removed from V and 1 base from J, the gap between germline ends came to 10 bases. Germline V lookup: CDR1 SEHNR, CDR2 FQNEAQ (reference sequence). CDR3 length: 15 amino acids. In DNA form, the CDR3 reads TGTGCCAGCAGCTCCGTGGGGGGAACTAATGAAAAACTGTTTTTT. Residues: CASSSVGGTNEKLFF. The whole variable domain, filled in from reference TRBV7-9 and TRBJ1-4, reads DTGVSQNPRHKITKRGQNVTFRCDPISEHNRLYWYRQTLGQGPEFLTYFQNEAQLEKSRLLSDRFSAERPKGSFSTLEIQRTEQGDSAMYLCASSSVGGTNEKLFFGSGTQLSVL.

This chain links TRBV29-1 with TRBJ2-5, with no clear D. Germline CDR1 is SQVTM and CDR2 is ANQGSEA. CDR3 length: 13 amino acids. V was trimmed by 3 bases and J by 2 bases, leaving 10 bases between them. This CDR3 reads CSVDDRAQETQYF. The CDR3 nucleotides are TGCAGCGTTGACGACCGGGCACAAGAGACCCAGTACTTC.

The genes are TRBV29-1 and TRBJ2-3; D unresolved. Germline CDR1 SQVTM, CDR2 ANQGSEA. V was trimmed by 3 bases and J by 2 bases, leaving 9 bases between them. CDR3 length equals 13 residues. The CDR3 DNA follows: TGCAGCGTTGACCAGGATTACACAGATACGCAGTATTTT. Translation gives CSVDQDYTDTQYF.

The chain combines TRBV19 with TRBJ2-7, with TRBD2 identical over 7 bases. CDR1 is LNHDA and CDR2 is SQIVND in the germline V gene (reference sequence). V dropped 0 bases and J dropped 2; count of bases not matched to a gene: 10. This CDR3 has 17 residues. CDR3 nucleotide sequence: TGTGCCAGTAGTATAGATCTATGGGGCGGGAGCCCCTACGAGCAGTACTTC. This gives the protein CASSIDLWGGSPYEQYF.

This sequence joins TRBV4-2 and TRBJ2-5, with TRBD2 identical over 7 bases. With 4 bases clipped from V and 0 bases from J, the junction kept 14 bases outside the gene matches. Germline V lookup: CDR1 LGHNA, CDR2 YNFKEQ. The CDR3 consists of 18 residues. Written as DNA, the CDR3 is TGTGCCAGCAGCCCCCAGATGGGGGGGAGGGGTTACCAAGAGACCCAGTACTTC. This encodes CASSPQMGGRGYQETQYF.